This T cell receptor (beta chain) stems from a study of cytomegalovirus exposure and HLA in healthy donors. Broader study findings: Association of a missense DCLRE1C variant with TCR beta V- and J-gene trimming was reported in a later analysis. DRB1 had the most TCR associations and HLA-C the fewest, a later analysis found, with rates varying by HLA locus. Within the data, a cluster of highly shared sequence variants was likely a sequencing artifact.

The PCR used 60 Vbeta and 13 Jbeta primers. Repertoires were generated with immunoSEQ multiplex PCR, while TCRdb's copy carries only in-frame clones and drops some. The sample holds about 120,000 clones, roughly 80% seen once. Details on this clone: Its antigen is still unknown.

CDR3 length: 14 residues. With 4 bases removed from V and 5 bases from J, the gap between germline ends came to 12 bases. From germline, CDR1 is SGHTS and CDR2 YDEGEE. Sequencing input: PBMCs. The chain links TRBV5-8 to TRBJ2-2; possibly TRBD2 for D (6 bases). The clonotype was recovered from a female donor in good health and CMV-seropositive. The CDR3 loop is CASSGGTATGELFF. DNA for the CDR3: TGTGCCAGCAGCGGAGGGACCGCGACCGGGGAGCTGTTTTTT.